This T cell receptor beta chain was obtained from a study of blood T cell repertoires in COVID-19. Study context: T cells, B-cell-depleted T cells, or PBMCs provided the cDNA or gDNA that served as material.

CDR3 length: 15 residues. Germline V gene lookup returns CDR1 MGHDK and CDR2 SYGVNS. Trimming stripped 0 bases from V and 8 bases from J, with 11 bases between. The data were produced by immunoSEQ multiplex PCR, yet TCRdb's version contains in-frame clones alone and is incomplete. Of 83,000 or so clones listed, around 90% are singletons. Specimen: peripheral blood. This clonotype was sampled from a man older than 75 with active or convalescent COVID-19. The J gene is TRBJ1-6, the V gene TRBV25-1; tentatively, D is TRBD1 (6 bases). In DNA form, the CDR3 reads TGTGCCAGCAGTGAATATACGGGGGGCCATTCACCCCTCCACTTT. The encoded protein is CASSEYTGGHSPLHF.